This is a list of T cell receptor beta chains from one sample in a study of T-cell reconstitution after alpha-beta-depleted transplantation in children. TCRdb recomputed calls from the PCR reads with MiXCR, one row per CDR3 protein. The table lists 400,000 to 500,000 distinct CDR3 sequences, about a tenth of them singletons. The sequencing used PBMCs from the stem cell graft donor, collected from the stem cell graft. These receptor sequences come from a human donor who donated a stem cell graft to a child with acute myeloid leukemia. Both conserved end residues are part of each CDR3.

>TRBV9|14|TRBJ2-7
CASSASGTSDEQYF
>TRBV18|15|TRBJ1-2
CASSPWDGANYGYTF
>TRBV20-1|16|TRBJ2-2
CSARDRVGRGGGELFF
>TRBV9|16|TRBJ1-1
CASSEPPRGRATEAFF
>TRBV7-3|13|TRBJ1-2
CASSLTQGNGYTF
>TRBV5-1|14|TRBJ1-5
CASSEGQVNQPQHF
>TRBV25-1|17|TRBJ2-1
CASSGRATTGAYNEQFF
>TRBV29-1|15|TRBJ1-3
CSVDSQGVAGNTIYF
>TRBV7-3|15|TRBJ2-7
CASSLRADPTYEQYF
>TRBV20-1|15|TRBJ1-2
CSARGNGRLRGGYTF
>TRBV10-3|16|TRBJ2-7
CAISEPAGEVLYEQYF
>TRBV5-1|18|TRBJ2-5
CASSIPTYRGRLKETQYF
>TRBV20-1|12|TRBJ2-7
CSAKAPPYEQYF
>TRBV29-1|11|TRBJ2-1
CSVATSGEQFF
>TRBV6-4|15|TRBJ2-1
CASSDGLAGHNEQFF
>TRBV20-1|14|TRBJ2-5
CSARPLAGVETQYF
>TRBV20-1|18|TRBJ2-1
CSARDLLAGVSTYNEQFF
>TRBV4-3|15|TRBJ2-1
CASSQETVSYNEQFF
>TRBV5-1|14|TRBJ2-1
CASSPAPTYNEQFF
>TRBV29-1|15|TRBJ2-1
CSVDKLAGGGNEQFF
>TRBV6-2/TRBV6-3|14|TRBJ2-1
CASSGDYQYNEQFF
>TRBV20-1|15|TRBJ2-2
CSARDLLRGSGELFF
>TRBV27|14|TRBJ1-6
CASSQGHLNSPLHF